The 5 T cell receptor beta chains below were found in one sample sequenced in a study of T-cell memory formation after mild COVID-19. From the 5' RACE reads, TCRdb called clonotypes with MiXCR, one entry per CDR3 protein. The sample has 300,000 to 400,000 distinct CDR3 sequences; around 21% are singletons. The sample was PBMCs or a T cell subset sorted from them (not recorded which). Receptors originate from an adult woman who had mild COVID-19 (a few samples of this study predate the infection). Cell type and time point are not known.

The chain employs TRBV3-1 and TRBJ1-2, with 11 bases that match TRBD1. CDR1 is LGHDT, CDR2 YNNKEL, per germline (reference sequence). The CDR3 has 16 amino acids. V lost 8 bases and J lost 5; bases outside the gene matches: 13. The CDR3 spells CASGPSGTGGRYGYTF. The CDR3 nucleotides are TGTGCCAGCGGACCCTCCGGGACAGGGGGTCGGTATGGCTACACCTTC.

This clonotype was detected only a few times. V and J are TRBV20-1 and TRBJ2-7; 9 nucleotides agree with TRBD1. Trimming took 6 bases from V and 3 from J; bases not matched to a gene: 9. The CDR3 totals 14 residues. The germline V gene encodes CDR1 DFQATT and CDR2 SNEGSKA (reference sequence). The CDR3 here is CSALTRDRVYEQYF. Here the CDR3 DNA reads TGCAGTGCATTGACCCGGGACAGGGTCTACGAGCAGTACTTC.

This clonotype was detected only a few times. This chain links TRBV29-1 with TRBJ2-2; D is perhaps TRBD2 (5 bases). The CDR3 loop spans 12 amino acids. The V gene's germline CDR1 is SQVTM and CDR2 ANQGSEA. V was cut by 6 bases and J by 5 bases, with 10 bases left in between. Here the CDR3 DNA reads TGCAGCGTAAGCGGAAGGACCGGGGAGCTGTTTTTT. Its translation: CSVSGRTGELFF.

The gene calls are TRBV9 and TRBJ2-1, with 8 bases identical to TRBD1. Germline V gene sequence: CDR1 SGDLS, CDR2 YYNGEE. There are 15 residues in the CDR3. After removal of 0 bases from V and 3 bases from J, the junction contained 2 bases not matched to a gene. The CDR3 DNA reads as TGTGCCAGCAGCGTAGGACAGGGGAACTACAATGAGCAGTTCTTC. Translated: CASSVGQGNYNEQFF.

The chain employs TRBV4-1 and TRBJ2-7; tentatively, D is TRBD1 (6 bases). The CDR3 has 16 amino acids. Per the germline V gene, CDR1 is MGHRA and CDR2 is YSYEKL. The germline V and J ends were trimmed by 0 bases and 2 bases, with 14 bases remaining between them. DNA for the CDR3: TGCGCCAGCAGCCAAGATGGACAGCGCAGCACCTACGAGCAGTACTTC. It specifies CASSQDGQRSTYEQYF.